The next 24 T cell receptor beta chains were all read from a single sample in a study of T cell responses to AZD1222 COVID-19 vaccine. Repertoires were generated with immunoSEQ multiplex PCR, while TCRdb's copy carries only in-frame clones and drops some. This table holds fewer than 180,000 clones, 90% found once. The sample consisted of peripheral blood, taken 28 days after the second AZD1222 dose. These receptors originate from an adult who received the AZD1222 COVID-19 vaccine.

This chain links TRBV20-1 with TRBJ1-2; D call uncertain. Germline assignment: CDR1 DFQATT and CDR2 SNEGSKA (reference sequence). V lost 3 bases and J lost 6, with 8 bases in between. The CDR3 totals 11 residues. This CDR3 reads CSARPVDGYTF. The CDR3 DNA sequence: TGCAGTGCTAGGCCAGTGGATGGCTACACCTTC.

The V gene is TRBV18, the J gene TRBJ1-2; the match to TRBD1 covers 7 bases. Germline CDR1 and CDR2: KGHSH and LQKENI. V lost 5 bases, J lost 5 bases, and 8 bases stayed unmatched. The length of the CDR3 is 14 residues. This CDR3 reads CASSAGTEGYGYTF. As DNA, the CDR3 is TGTGCCAGCTCAGCCGGGACAGAGGGTTATGGCTACACCTTC. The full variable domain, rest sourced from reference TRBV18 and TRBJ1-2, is NAGVMQNPRHLVRRRGQEARLRCSPMKGHSHVYWYRQLPEEGLKFMVYLQKENIIDESGMPKERFSAEFPKEGPSILRIQQVVRGDSAAYFCASSAGTEGYGYTFGSGTRLTVV.

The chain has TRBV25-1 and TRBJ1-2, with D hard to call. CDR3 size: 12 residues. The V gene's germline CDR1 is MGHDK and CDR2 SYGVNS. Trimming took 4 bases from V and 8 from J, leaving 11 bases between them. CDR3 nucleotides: TGTGCCAGCAGTGGAGGAACGGGGGGCTACACCTTC. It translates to CASSGGTGGYTF.

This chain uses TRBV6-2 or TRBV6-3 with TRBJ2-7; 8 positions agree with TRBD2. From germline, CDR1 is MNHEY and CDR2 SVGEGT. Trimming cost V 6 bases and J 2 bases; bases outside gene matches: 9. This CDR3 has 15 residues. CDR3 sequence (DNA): TGTGCCAGCAGCCTAACGGCGGGAGGCCCCTACGAGCAGTACTTC. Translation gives CASSLTAGGPYEQYF.

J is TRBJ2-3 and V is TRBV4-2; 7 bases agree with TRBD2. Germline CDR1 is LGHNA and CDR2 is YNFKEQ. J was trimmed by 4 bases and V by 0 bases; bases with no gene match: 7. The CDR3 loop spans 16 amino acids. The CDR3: CASSQDPAGLADTQYF. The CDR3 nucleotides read TGTGCCAGCAGCCAAGATCCAGCGGGGTTGGCAGATACGCAGTATTTT.

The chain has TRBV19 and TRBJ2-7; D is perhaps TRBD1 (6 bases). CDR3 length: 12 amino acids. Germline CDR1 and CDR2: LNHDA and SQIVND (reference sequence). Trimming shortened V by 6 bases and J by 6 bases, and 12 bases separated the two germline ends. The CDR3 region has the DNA TGTGCCAGTAGCACAGGGCTGGGCGAGCAGTACTTC. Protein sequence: CASSTGLGEQYF.

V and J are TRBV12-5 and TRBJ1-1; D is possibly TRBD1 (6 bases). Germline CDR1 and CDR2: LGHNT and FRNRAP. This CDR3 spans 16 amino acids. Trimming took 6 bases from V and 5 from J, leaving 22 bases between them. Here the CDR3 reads CASGRYGGRFGTEAFF. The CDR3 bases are TGTGCTAGTGGCCGCTACGGGGGCAGATTCGGGACTGAAGCTTTCTTT.

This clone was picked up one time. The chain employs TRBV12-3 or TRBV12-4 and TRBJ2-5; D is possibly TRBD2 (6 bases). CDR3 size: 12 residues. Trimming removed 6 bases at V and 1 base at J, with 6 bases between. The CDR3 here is CASRGLQETQYF. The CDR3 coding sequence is TGTGCCAGCAGGGGACTCCAAGAGACCCAGTACTTC.

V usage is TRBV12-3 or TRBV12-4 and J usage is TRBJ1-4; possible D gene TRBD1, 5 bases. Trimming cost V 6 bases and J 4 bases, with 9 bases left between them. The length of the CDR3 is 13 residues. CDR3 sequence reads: CASRTALNEKLFF. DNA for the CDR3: TGTGCCAGCAGGACAGCCCTTAATGAAAAACTGTTTTTT.

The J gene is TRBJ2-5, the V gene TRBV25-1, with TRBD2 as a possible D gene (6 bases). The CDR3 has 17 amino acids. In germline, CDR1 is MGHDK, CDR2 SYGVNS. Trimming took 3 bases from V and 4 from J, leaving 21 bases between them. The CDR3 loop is CASSEGFGARGRETQYF. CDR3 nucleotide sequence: TGTGCCAGCAGTGAGGGATTCGGGGCCCGGGGGAGAGAGACCCAGTACTTC.

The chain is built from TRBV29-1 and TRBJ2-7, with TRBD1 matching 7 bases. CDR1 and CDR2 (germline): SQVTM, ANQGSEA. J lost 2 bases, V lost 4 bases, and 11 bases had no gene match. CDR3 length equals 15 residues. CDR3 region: CSVGGRDSQAYEQYF. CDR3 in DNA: TGCAGCGTTGGGGGCCGGGACAGCCAAGCCTACGAGCAGTACTTC.

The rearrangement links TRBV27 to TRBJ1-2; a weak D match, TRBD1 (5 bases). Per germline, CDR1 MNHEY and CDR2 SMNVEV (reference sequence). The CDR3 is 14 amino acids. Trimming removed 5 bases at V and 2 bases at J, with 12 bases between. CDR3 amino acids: CASSMVAGNYGYTF. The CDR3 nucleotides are TGTGCCAGCAGTATGGTCGCAGGGAACTATGGCTACACCTTC.

The CDR3 region is CASDPQLSGNTIYF. The CDR3 DNA reads TGTGCCAGCGATCCACAACTCTCTGGAAACACCATATATTTT. The J gene is TRBJ1-3, the V gene TRBV6-5; D call uncertain. V was trimmed by 8 bases and J by 0 bases, leaving 11 bases between them. CDR1 and CDR2 (germline): MNHEY, SVGAGI. This CDR3 region has 14 residues.

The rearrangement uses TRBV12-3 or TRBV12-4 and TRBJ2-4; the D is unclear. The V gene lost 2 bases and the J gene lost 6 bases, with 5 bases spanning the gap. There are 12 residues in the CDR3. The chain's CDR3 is CASSLPLNIQYF. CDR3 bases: TGTGCCAGCAGTTTACCTTTAAACATTCAGTACTTC.

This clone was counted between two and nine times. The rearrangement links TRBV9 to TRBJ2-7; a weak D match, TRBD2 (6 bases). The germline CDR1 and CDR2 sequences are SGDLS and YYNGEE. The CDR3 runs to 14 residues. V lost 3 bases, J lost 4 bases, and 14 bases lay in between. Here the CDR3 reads CASSATAGYYEQYF. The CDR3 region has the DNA TGTGCCAGCAGCGCGACAGCGGGCTATTACGAGCAGTACTTC.

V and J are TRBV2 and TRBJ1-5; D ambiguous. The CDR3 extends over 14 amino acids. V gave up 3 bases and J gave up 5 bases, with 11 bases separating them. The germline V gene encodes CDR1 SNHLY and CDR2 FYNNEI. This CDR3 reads CASSESGFHQPQHF. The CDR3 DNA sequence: TGTGCCAGCAGTGAGAGTGGGTTTCATCAGCCCCAGCATTTT.

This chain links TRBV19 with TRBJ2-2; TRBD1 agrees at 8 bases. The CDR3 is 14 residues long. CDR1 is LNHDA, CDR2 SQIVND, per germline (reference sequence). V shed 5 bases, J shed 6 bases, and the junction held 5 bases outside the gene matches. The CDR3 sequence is CASSSGQEAGELFF. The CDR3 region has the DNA TGTGCCAGTAGTTCGGGACAGGAGGCCGGGGAGCTGTTTTTT.

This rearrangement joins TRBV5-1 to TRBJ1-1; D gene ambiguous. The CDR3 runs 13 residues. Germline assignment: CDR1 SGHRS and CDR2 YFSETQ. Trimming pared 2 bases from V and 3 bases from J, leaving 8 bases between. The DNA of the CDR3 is TGCGCCAGCAGCTTAGCTGACGACACTGAAGCTTTCTTT. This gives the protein CASSLADDTEAFF.

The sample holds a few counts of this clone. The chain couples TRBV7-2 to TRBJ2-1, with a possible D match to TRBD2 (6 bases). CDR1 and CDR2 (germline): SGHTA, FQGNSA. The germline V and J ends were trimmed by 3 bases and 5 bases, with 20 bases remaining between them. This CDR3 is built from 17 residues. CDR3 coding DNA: TGTGCCAGCAGCTTGGGGATCGGCGGGGCGAAAAACAATGAGCAGTTCTTC. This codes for CASSLGIGGAKNNEQFF.

The CDR3 is CASSWDSLTTGELFF. As DNA, the CDR3 is TGTGCCAGCAGTTGGGACTCACTAACCACCGGGGAGCTGTTTTTT. The chain employs TRBV27 and TRBJ2-2, with D perhaps TRBD2 (6 bases). The germline gives CDR1 MNHEY, CDR2 SMNVEV (reference sequence). The CDR3 runs to 15 residues. Trimming took 4 bases from V and 4 from J, leaving 13 bases between them.

In DNA form, the CDR3 reads TGTGCCAGCAGCTTAGTTTTAGGTCGGACCTACGAGCAGTACTTC. Protein: CASSLVLGRTYEQYF. V gene TRBV7-8 combines with J gene TRBJ2-7; D is uncertain. Germline V gene lookup returns CDR1 SGHVS and CDR2 FQNEAQ. The ends were cut back, 1 base at V and 2 bases at J, with 12 bases in the middle. This CDR3 has 15 residues.

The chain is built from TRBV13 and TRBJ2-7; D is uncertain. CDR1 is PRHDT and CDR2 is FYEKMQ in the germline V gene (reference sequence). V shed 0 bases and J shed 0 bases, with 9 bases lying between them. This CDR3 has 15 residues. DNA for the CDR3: TGTGCCAGCAGCTTAGGACAGCCGAGCTCCTACGAGCAGTACTTC. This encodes CASSLGQPSSYEQYF. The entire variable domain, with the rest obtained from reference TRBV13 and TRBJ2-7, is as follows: AAGVIQSPRHLIKEKRETATLKCYPIPRHDTVYWYQQGPGQDPQFLISFYEKMQSDKGSIPDRFSAQQFSDYHSELNMSSLELGDSALYFCASSLGQPSSYEQYFGPGTRLTVT.

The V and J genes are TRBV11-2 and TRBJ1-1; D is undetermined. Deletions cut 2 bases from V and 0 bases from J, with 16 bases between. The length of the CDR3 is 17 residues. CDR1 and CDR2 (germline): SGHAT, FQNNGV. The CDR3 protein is CASSLYSLSTVNTEAFF. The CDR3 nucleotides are TGTGCCAGCAGCTTATATTCATTAAGTACCGTGAACACTGAAGCTTTCTTT.

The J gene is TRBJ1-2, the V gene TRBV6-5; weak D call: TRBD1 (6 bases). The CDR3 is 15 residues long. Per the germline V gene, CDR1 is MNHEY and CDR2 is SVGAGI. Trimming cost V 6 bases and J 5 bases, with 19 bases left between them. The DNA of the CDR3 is TGTGCCAGCAGCGCCGACAGGTGGGCCTCTTATGGCTACACCTTC. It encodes CASSADRWASYGYTF.